The 15 T cell receptor beta chains below were found in one sample sequenced in a study of OX40 agonist ivuxolimab in advanced cancers. The receptor library was made with the immunoSEQ multiplex PCR assay. TCRdb stores this immuneACCESS table with in-frame sequences only. Part of the clones is absent; in the studies checked, under half of the shortfall reflects unresolved V genes, and no reason is known for the rest. A total of 10,000 to 14,000 clones appear in this sample, about 82% of them only once. Jointly, the top ten make up about 10% of the sample. The sequenced sample was CD4+ or CD8+ T cells sorted from blood, obtained in a trial of the OX40 agonist ivuxolimab. These TCRs come from an adult with an advanced solid tumor such as melanoma, head and neck, liver or kidney cancer.

The rearrangement joins TRBV27 to TRBJ2-1, with no clear D. V was clipped by 3 bases and J by 7 bases, with 7 bases between them. CDR3 length: 12 residues. Germline V gives CDR1 MNHEY, CDR2 SMNVEV (reference sequence). CDR3 bases: TGTGCCAGCAGTTTGAGTCGAAATGAGCAGTTCTTC. Protein sequence: CASSLSRNEQFF.

This sequence joins TRBV19 and TRBJ1-2; a possible D gene is TRBD1 (5 bases). V was trimmed by 6 bases and J by 5 bases, leaving 10 bases between them. The CDR3 loop spans 12 amino acids. Germline V gene lookup returns CDR1 LNHDA and CDR2 SQIVND (reference sequence). DNA for the CDR3: TGTGCCAGTAGGGCAGGGAAATATGGCTACACCTTC. Translation: CASRAGKYGYTF.

The chain joins TRBV10-3 to TRBJ1-2, with D possibly TRBD1 on 6 matching bases. Germline V gene data show CDR1 as ENHRY and CDR2 as SYGVKD. The length of the CDR3 is 22 residues. V dropped 6 bases and J dropped 4 bases, with 39 bases sitting between them. CDR3 DNA sequence: TGTGCCATCAGGGGGCTCATTTATACAGGGCTTCAAACTAGAATTGGGAGCTATGGCTACACCTTC. Translation gives CAIRGLIYTGLQTRIGSYGYTF.

V gene TRBV7-9 combines with J gene TRBJ2-7; no clear D. The CDR3 has 14 residues. Per the germline V gene, CDR1 is SEHNR and CDR2 is FQNEAQ (reference sequence). Trimming took off 1 base at V and 5 bases at J, with 12 bases between the two ends. The CDR3 protein is CASSLDISGDEQYF. The CDR3 DNA follows: TGTGCCAGCAGCTTAGATATATCGGGCGACGAGCAGTACTTC. The full variable domain, rest sourced from reference TRBV7-9 and TRBJ2-7, is DTGVSQNPRHKITKRGQNVTFRCDPISEHNRLYWYRQTLGQGPEFLTYFQNEAQLEKSRLLSDRFSAERPKGSFSTLEIQRTEQGDSAMYLCASSLDISGDEQYFGPGTRLTVT.

This chain uses TRBV27 with TRBJ2-1, with D tentatively TRBD1 or TRBD2 (5 bases each). In germline, CDR1 is MNHEY, CDR2 SMNVEV (reference sequence). This CDR3 is 14 amino acids long. The V end was cut by 3 bases, the J end by 4 bases, with 10 bases between. The CDR3 here is CASSLGTTYNEQFF. In DNA, the CDR3 is TGTGCCAGCAGTTTGGGGACGACATACAATGAGCAGTTCTTC.

CDR3 sequence reads: CASSSGGGTQYF. The CDR3 DNA sequence: TGTGCCAGCAGCTCGGGGGGGGGTACGCAGTATTTT. The V call is TRBV5-4, the J call TRBJ2-3; 8 bases fit TRBD2. V was pared by 3 bases and J by 8 bases, with 2 bases of the junction left unmatched. Per the germline V gene, CDR1 is SGHNT and CDR2 is YYREEE (reference sequence). The CDR3 covers 12 residues.

The V call is TRBV7-9, the J call TRBJ2-7; 8 positions match TRBD1. Germline V gene data show CDR1 as SEHNR and CDR2 as FQNEAQ (reference sequence). J gave up 2 bases and V 7 bases, and 1 base lay outside the gene matches. The CDR3 length is 12 residues. The CDR3 DNA reads as TGTGCCAGCACAGGGGGCGCCTACGAGCAGTACTTC. Translation: CASTGGAYEQYF.

This clone was seen only once. The chain employs TRBV28 and TRBJ1-5, with 10 bases identical to TRBD1. Germline V gives CDR1 MDHEN, CDR2 SYDVKM. V shed 8 bases and J 7 bases; nucleotides not matched to a gene: 5. This CDR3 is built from 13 residues. In DNA, the CDR3 is TGTGCCAGCGGGACAGGGGTGAGCCAGCCCCAGCATTTT. This encodes CASGTGVSQPQHF.

CDR3 amino acids: CASSYSGGDADEQFF. CDR3 sequence (DNA): TGTGCCAGCAGTTACTCGGGGGGAGACGCGGATGAGCAGTTCTTC. The gene calls are TRBV6-5 and TRBJ2-1, with D tentatively TRBD2 (6 bases). This CDR3 has 15 residues. CDR1 and CDR2 (germline): MNHEY, SVGAGI. The V end lost 0 bases, the J end lost 8 bases, and 14 bases lay between the germline ends.

V gene TRBV19 combines with J gene TRBJ2-3; 12 nucleotides agree with TRBD1. The CDR3 extends over 15 amino acids. The trim removed 7 bases at V and 7 bases at J, leaving 9 bases unmatched. Germline loops: CDR1 LNHDA, CDR2 SQIVND (reference sequence). The CDR3: CASTIGTGGLYTQYF. For the CDR3, the DNA is TGTGCCAGTACGATCGGGACAGGGGGCCTTTATACGCAGTATTTT.

This chain links TRBV5-5 with TRBJ2-7, with a tentative D call TRBD1 (5 bases). This CDR3 is built from 13 residues. Trimming stripped 3 bases from V and 3 bases from J, with 10 bases between. CDR1 and CDR2 (germline): SGHKS, YYEKEE (reference sequence). The chain's CDR3 is CASSWGTNYEQYF. The CDR3 nucleotides are TGTGCCAGCAGCTGGGGCACGAACTACGAGCAGTACTTC.

The J gene is TRBJ2-2, the V gene TRBV7-2; D gene ambiguous. This CDR3 is built from 14 residues. Germline V gene data show CDR1 as SGHTA and CDR2 as FQGNSA. Trimming took 1 base from V and 8 from J, leaving 11 bases between them. In DNA form, the CDR3 reads TGTGCCAGCAGCTTAGGGGAACTCTGGGGGGAGCTGTTTTTT. Protein: CASSLGELWGELFF.

This rearrangement joins TRBV10-1 to TRBJ1-5, with D maybe TRBD1 (6 bases). CDR1 WNHNN and CDR2 SYGVQD come from the germline V gene (reference sequence). The CDR3 consists of 16 residues. Trimming shortened V by 2 bases and J by 7 bases, and 18 bases separated the two germline ends. CDR3 residues: CASSEDQGSQRQPQHF. The CDR3, as DNA: TGCGCCAGCAGTGAGGACCAGGGGAGTCAGAGACAGCCCCAGCATTTT.

The chain couples TRBV9 to TRBJ2-7; TRBD2 agrees at 8 bases. The CDR3 covers 15 residues. From germline, CDR1 is SGDLS and CDR2 YYNGEE. V lost 4 bases, J lost 6 bases, and 12 bases stayed unmatched. The CDR3, as DNA: TGTGCCAGCAGCCCACGAGGTAGCGGGATCGCCGAGCAGTACTTC. Residues: CASSPRGSGIAEQYF.

The chain is built from TRBV27 and TRBJ1-3; D uncertain. The CDR3 contains 14 residues. The V end lost 6 bases, the J end lost 0 bases, and 9 bases lay between the germline ends. Germline CDR1 reads MNHEY; CDR2 reads SMNVEV (reference sequence). The CDR3 here is CASRSQYSGNTIYF. The CDR3 DNA reads TGTGCCAGCAGATCGCAGTACTCTGGAAACACCATATATTTT.